The 16 T cell receptor beta chains below were found in one sample sequenced in a study of shared clonotypes between healthy human individuals. Profiled with immunoSEQ multiplex PCR; TCRdb holds only in-frame clones, not every one. The sample lists 760,000 or so clones; 96% were seen once. CD45RO negativity and positive selection for CCR7 defined naive CD8 cells, a population that excluded terminally differentiated effector memory CD45RA+ cells. Sequencing input: naive CD8+ T cells sorted from blood. All receptors come from a man aged 25 to 40 in good health.

V and J are TRBV5-6 and TRBJ2-4; TRBD1 is a possible D gene (7 bases). Trimming removed 5 bases from V and 9 bases from J, with 12 bases in between. The germline V gene encodes CDR1 SGHDT and CDR2 YYEEEE. The CDR3 has 12 amino acids. The CDR3 is CASRGGGTIQYF. The CDR3 bases are TGTGCCAGCAGAGGAGGGGGCACCATTCAGTACTTC.

The V call is TRBV9, the J call TRBJ2-3; TRBD1 or TRBD2 may be the D gene (5 bases each). V was shortened by 4 bases and J by 5 bases, with 20 bases between the two germline ends. Germline CDR1 SGDLS, CDR2 YYNGEE. The CDR3 has 16 amino acids. The CDR3 here is CASSMGVGESVDTQYF. The CDR3 DNA reads as TGTGCCAGCAGCATGGGGGTCGGAGAATCGGTAGATACGCAGTATTTT.

J is TRBJ2-7 and V is TRBV5-4; 7 bases fit TRBD1. Germline V CDR1 and CDR2: SGHNT, YYREEE (reference sequence). V gave up 1 base and J gave up 5 bases; unmatched junction bases: 9. CDR3 length equals 15 residues. The CDR3 loop reads CASSLPDRPLDEQYF. The CDR3, as DNA: TGTGCCAGCAGCTTGCCGGACAGGCCCTTGGACGAGCAGTACTTC. The whole variable domain, filled in from reference TRBV5-4 and TRBJ2-7, reads ETGVTQSPTHLIKTRGQQVTLRCSSQSGHNTVSWYQQALGQGPQFIFQYYREEENGRGNFPPRFSGLQFPNYSSELNVNALELDDSALYLCASSLPDRPLDEQYFGPGTRLTVT.

This chain joins TRBV5-1 and TRBJ2-1, with D possibly being TRBD2 (5 bases). CDR1 SGHRS and CDR2 YFSETQ come from the germline V gene. V was pared by 1 base and J by 4 bases, with 12 bases between. The CDR3 covers 15 residues. CDR3 loop: CASSLIGSPYNEQFF. As DNA, the CDR3 is TGCGCCAGCAGCTTGATTGGGAGCCCATACAATGAGCAGTTCTTC.

This clone was found once. Other DNA variants within this sample encode the same CDR3. The J gene is TRBJ1-5, the V gene TRBV7-9, with 7 bases that match TRBD1. Germline V gene data show CDR1 as SEHNR and CDR2 as FQNEAQ (reference sequence). With V trimmed by 5 bases and J by 4 bases, 5 bases remained unmatched. The CDR3 contains 14 residues. DNA of the CDR3: TGTGCCAGCAGCCCGACAGGGATAAATCAGCCCCAGCATTTT. Amino acids: CASSPTGINQPQHF. The variable domain in full, completed from reference TRBV7-9 and TRBJ1-5, reads DTGVSQNPRHKITKRGQNVTFRCDPISEHNRLYWYRQTLGQGPEFLTYFQNEAQLEKSRLLSDRFSAERPKGSFSTLEIQRTEQGDSAMYLCASSPTGINQPQHFGDGTRLSIL.

The rearrangement joins TRBV29-1 to TRBJ2-3; tentative D call: TRBD2 (6 bases). The germline CDR1 and CDR2 sequences are SQVTM and ANQGSEA. The V gene lost 7 bases and the J gene lost 1 base, with 21 bases spanning the gap. The CDR3 consists of 16 residues. CDR3 loop: CSADRGRETGTDTQYF. CDR3 DNA: TGCAGCGCCGATAGGGGACGGGAGACGGGCACAGATACGCAGTATTTT.

The chain employs TRBV27 and TRBJ2-1; TRBD1 agrees at 9 bases. Germline V gene data show CDR1 as MNHEY and CDR2 as SMNVEV (reference sequence). This CDR3 has 14 residues. The V and J ends lost 5 bases and 10 bases, in that order; junction bases with no gene match: 9. CDR3 region: CASSVTGGGFEQFF. CDR3 coding DNA: TGTGCCAGCAGTGTGACAGGGGGAGGTTTCGAGCAGTTCTTC.

The rearrangement uses TRBV18 and TRBJ1-1; 8 bases align to TRBD1. Unmatched junction bases numbered 7, after V lost 3 bases and J lost 1 base. Looked up from germline, CDR1 is KGHSH and CDR2 is LQKENI. CDR3 length equals 16 residues. This CDR3 is CASSPNGQGENTEAFF. CDR3 DNA: TGTGCCAGCTCACCTAACGGACAGGGTGAGAACACTGAAGCTTTCTTT. The full variable domain, its missing parts supplied by reference TRBV18 and TRBJ1-1, is NAGVMQNPRHLVRRRGQEARLRCSPMKGHSHVYWYRQLPEEGLKFMVYLQKENIIDESGMPKERFSAEFPKEGPSILRIQQVVRGDSAAYFCASSPNGQGENTEAFFGQGTRLTVV.

The chain is built from TRBV27 and TRBJ2-4, with 7 bases lining up with TRBD1. CDR3 size: 13 residues. V shed 4 bases and J 7 bases; nucleotides not matched to a gene: 4. CDR1 and CDR2 (germline): MNHEY, SMNVEV (reference sequence). The CDR3 sequence: CASSWSQGNIQYF. Written as DNA, the CDR3 is TGTGCCAGCAGTTGGTCACAGGGGAACATTCAGTACTTC.

Remarks on this clone: Different DNA sequences within this sample yield the same CDR3. This sequence joins TRBV5-1 and TRBJ2-3; D is perhaps TRBD2 (6 bases). The germline gives CDR1 SGHRS, CDR2 YFSETQ. The CDR3 runs 14 residues. Trimming stripped 0 bases from V and 1 base from J, with 6 bases between. This CDR3 reads CASSLASGTDTQYF. The CDR3 nucleotides are TGCGCCAGCAGCTTGGCTAGCGGCACAGATACGCAGTATTTT.

The J gene is TRBJ2-1, the V gene TRBV28; D possibly corresponds to TRBD2 (5 bases). V was clipped by 4 bases and J by 0 bases, with 13 bases between them. The CDR3 has 16 residues. The germline V gene has CDR1 MDHEN and CDR2 SYDVKM. The CDR3 loop reads CASSSVTMSSYNEQFF. CDR3 sequence (DNA): TGTGCCAGCAGTTCCGTGACTATGAGCTCCTACAATGAGCAGTTCTTC.

This rearrangement joins TRBV18 to TRBJ2-1; D uncertain. The CDR3 sequence is 16 residues long. V was pared by 2 bases and J by 0 bases, with 11 bases between. In germline, CDR1 is KGHSH, CDR2 LQKENI. The CDR3 loop is CASSPKAESSYNEQFF. The CDR3 bases are TGTGCCAGCTCACCAAAGGCGGAGAGCTCCTACAATGAGCAGTTCTTC.

This clone was detected only once. The sample has other DNA sequences that encode this CDR3 too. The V gene is TRBV15, the J gene TRBJ2-2, with 7 bases that match TRBD1. V shed 3 bases, J shed 3 bases, and the junction held 7 bases outside the gene matches. CDR1 and CDR2 (germline): LNHNV, YYDKDF (reference sequence). The CDR3 runs to 16 residues. CDR3 bases: TGTGCCACCAGCAGGGGCAGGGGGATGGACACCGGGGAGCTGTTTTTT. Encoded protein: CATSRGRGMDTGELFF.

The J gene is TRBJ2-7, the V gene TRBV14; D gene ambiguous. Trimming took 2 bases from V and 3 from J, leaving 5 bases between them. Germline lookup yields CDR1 SGHDN and CDR2 FVKESK. This CDR3 spans 12 amino acids. CDR3 amino acids: CASSQFYYEQYF. The DNA for the CDR3 is TGTGCCAGCAGCCAATTCTACTACGAGCAGTACTTC.

The gene calls are TRBV13 and TRBJ2-3; 13 bases agree with TRBD2. V lost 5 bases, J lost 0 bases, and 2 bases stayed unmatched. The CDR3 is made up of 16 amino acids. The germline V gene has CDR1 PRHDT and CDR2 FYEKMQ (reference sequence). CDR3 residues: CASSQGLAGSTDTQYF. The CDR3 nucleotides are TGTGCCAGCAGCCAGGGACTAGCGGGAAGCACAGATACGCAGTATTTT.

The rearrangement links TRBV7-2 to TRBJ1-5, with 8 bases identical to TRBD1. V lost 1 base to trimming and J lost 5 bases; unmatched junction nucleotides: 10. CDR1 is SGHTA and CDR2 is FQGNSA in the germline V gene. The CDR3 spans 17 residues. The CDR3 DNA sequence: TGTGCCAGCAGCTTAGGATGGACAGGGAGTAACGATCAGCCCCAGCATTTT. Its protein is CASSLGWTGSNDQPQHF.